The 30 T cell receptor beta chains below were found in one sample sequenced in a study of blood T cells in healthy people across ages. Next came a second PCR, run for about 7 to 12 cycles, which used a sample-barcoded 5' primer along with a J-beta primer mix. One entry per CDR3 protein, called by TCRdb with MiXCR from the 5' RACE reads. The sample yields more than 800,000 distinct CDR3 sequences, around 45% seen once. Sequenced sample: blood. The receptors derive from an older woman in good health.

This clonotype appeared many times. The gene calls are TRBV5-1 and TRBJ2-7; D tentatively fits TRBD1 or TRBD2 (5 bases each). Germline CDR1 and CDR2: SGHRS and YFSETQ. Trimming removed 4 bases at V and 0 bases at J, with 14 bases between. The CDR3 contains 15 residues. This CDR3 reads CASSPPGRSSYEQYF. CDR3 bases: TGCGCCAGCAGCCCACCGGGACGAAGCTCCTACGAGCAGTACTTC.

This clonotype was counted only a few times. The CDR3: CASSGGAGPSTDTQYF. The DNA for the CDR3 is TGTGCCAGCAGTGGAGGGGCTGGCCCCAGCACAGATACGCAGTATTTT. This chain joins TRBV27 and TRBJ2-3; weak D call: TRBD2 (6 bases). Trimming took off 5 bases at V and 0 bases at J, with 15 bases between the two ends. The CDR3 is made up of 16 amino acids. The germline gives CDR1 MNHEY, CDR2 SMNVEV (reference sequence).

Only a few counts were recorded for this clonotype. This chain uses TRBV12-3 or TRBV12-4 with TRBJ2-1, with D possibly matching TRBD2 (5 bases). The CDR3 totals 19 residues. Trimming removed 3 bases at V and 0 bases at J, with 21 bases between. The CDR3 DNA follows: TGTGCCAGCAGTTTTCGGCTAGCCCCACATTTCAGCTCCTACAATGAGCAGTTCTTC. Its translation is CASSFRLAPHFSSYNEQFF.

The rearrangement links TRBV2 to TRBJ1-4, with a tentative D call TRBD1 (5 bases). Germline V gives CDR1 SNHLY, CDR2 FYNNEI. This CDR3 is built from 13 residues. V dropped 7 bases and J dropped 5 bases, with 11 bases sitting between them. Here the CDR3 reads CASTRDGNEKLFF. CDR3 nucleotides: TGTGCCAGCACTAGGGACGGAAATGAAAAACTGTTTTTT. Supplemented by reference TRBV2 and TRBJ1-4, the full variable domain reads EPEVTQTPSHQVTQMGQEVILRCVPISNHLYFYWYRQILGQKVEFLVSFYNNEISEKSEIFDDQFSVERPDGSNFTLKIRSTKLEDSAMYFCASTRDGNEKLFFGSGTQLSVL.

This clonotype was seen a single time. This chain connects TRBV12-3 or TRBV12-4 to TRBJ1-1, with D uncertain. The CDR3 spans 13 residues. Trimming took off 4 bases at V and 4 bases at J, with 10 bases between the two ends. In DNA form, the CDR3 reads TGTGCCAGCAGTTGGCTGATGGGCACTGAAGCTTTCTTT. It specifies CASSWLMGTEAFF.

The chain couples TRBV20-1 to TRBJ2-3; 10 bases map to TRBD2. Germline CDR1 is DFQATT and CDR2 is SNEGSKA (reference sequence). This CDR3 is 14 amino acids long. Germline trimming cut 6 bases from V and 14 bases from J; bases unmatched to any gene: 17. CDR3 residues: CSATLAGETERWYF. CDR3 nucleotides: TGCAGTGCCACTCTAGCGGGAGAAACGGAGCGGTGGTATTTT.

The V and J genes are TRBV20-1 and TRBJ2-1, with 12 nucleotides matching TRBD2. The CDR3 length is 18 residues. V lost 1 base to trimming and J lost 4 bases; unmatched junction nucleotides: 11. From germline, CDR1 is DFQATT and CDR2 SNEGSKA (reference sequence). The CDR3 reads CSARGALTSGRGYNEQFF. CDR3 DNA sequence: TGCAGTGCTAGAGGAGCCTTGACTAGCGGGAGAGGATACAATGAGCAGTTCTTC.

As to this clonotype: The junction shows a germline mismatch at one end, possibly a read error. V and J are TRBV25-1 and TRBJ1-6, with 10 bases aligning to TRBD1. The CDR3 loop spans 15 amino acids. Germline CDR1 is MGHDK and CDR2 is SYGVNS. The CDR3 sequence: CASSRGQGYSSPLHF. CDR3 in DNA: TGTGCCAGCAGCAGGGGACAGGGGTATAGTTCACCCCTCCACTTT.

This clonotype came up a few times. The chain combines TRBV12-5 with TRBJ2-1; the D is unclear. This CDR3 spans 16 amino acids. Deletions cut 5 bases from V and 6 bases from J, with 20 bases between. CDR1 is LGHNT and CDR2 is FRNRAP in the germline V gene. This chain's CDR3 is CASGHTEPGNPNEQFF. The DNA of the CDR3 is TGTGCTAGTGGTCACACAGAACCGGGTAACCCCAATGAGCAGTTCTTC.

This clonotype was seen more than once but under ten times. V usage is TRBV20-1 and J usage is TRBJ2-7; tentative D call: TRBD1 (5 bases). V lost 6 bases, J lost 3 bases, and 18 bases lay in between. The CDR3 runs to 14 residues. Per germline, CDR1 DFQATT and CDR2 SNEGSKA (reference sequence). CDR3 coding DNA: TGCAGTGCCTCCAGAAGTGGGGCGGTCTACGAGCAGTACTTC. Protein product: CSASRSGAVYEQYF.

CDR3 residues: CASRRINSGRLAGELFF. The CDR3 DNA sequence: TGTGCCAGCAGGCGCATCAATAGCGGGAGGCTAGCCGGGGAGCTGTTTTTT. The rearrangement links TRBV11-2 to TRBJ2-2, with 10 nucleotides matching TRBD2. In germline, CDR1 is SGHAT, CDR2 FQNNGV. The junction had 13 bases not matched to a gene; V was cut back by 6 bases and J by 6 bases. The CDR3 has 17 amino acids.

Many counts were recorded for this clonotype. The J gene is TRBJ1-2, the V gene TRBV28; 8 nucleotides align to TRBD1. This CDR3 contains 15 residues. The trim removed 4 bases at V and 4 bases at J, leaving 8 bases unmatched. The V gene's germline CDR1 is MDHEN and CDR2 SYDVKM. CDR3 region: CASSSNRDRSYGYTF. Here the CDR3 DNA reads TGTGCCAGCAGTTCCAACCGGGACAGGTCCTATGGCTACACCTTC.

This clonotype occurred a few times. V usage is TRBV15 and J usage is TRBJ1-2; perhaps TRBD1 as D (5 bases). This CDR3 comprises 16 residues. Germline loops: CDR1 LNHNV, CDR2 YYDKDF (reference sequence). Trimming shortened V by 5 bases and J by 5 bases, and 21 bases separated the two germline ends. Here the CDR3 DNA reads TGTGCCACCAGCCCAGAGATCATGGGACGGAGTTATGGCTACACCTTC. It translates to CATSPEIMGRSYGYTF. The whole variable domain, remainder taken from reference TRBV15 and TRBJ1-2, is DAMVIQNPRYQVTQFGKPVTLSCSQTLNHNVMYWYQQKSSQAPKLLFHYYDKDFNNEADTPDNFQSRRPNTSFCFLDIRSPGLGDTAMYLCATSPEIMGRSYGYTFGSGTRLTVV.

The chain recombines TRBV5-1 with TRBJ2-2, with D possibly being TRBD1 (6 bases). V gave up 4 bases and J gave up 9 bases, with 16 bases separating them. This CDR3 has 14 residues. Per germline, CDR1 SGHRS and CDR2 YFSETQ. The CDR3 DNA is TGCGCCAGCAGCGCCGAACAGGGATTAAGGGAGCTGTTTTTT. Amino acids: CASSAEQGLRELFF.

V is TRBV27 and J is TRBJ2-7, with D possibly matching TRBD1 (5 bases). Germline CDR1 MNHEY, CDR2 SMNVEV (reference sequence). V lost 5 bases, J lost 3 bases, and 11 bases lay in between. This CDR3 comprises 13 residues. The CDR3: CASSRQIFYEQYF. DNA of the CDR3: TGTGCCAGCAGTCGACAGATTTTCTACGAGCAGTACTTC.

This clonotype was counted once. The V call is TRBV5-1, the J call TRBJ2-5, with unresolved D. CDR1 is SGHRS and CDR2 is YFSETQ in the germline V gene. V was pared by 0 bases and J by 4 bases, with 13 bases between. The CDR3 consists of 15 residues. The CDR3 spells CASSLDGRPRETQYF. In DNA form, the CDR3 reads TGCGCCAGCAGCTTGGATGGCAGACCCCGAGAGACCCAGTACTTC. Combining the CDR3 with reference TRBV5-1 and TRBJ2-5 gives the whole variable domain KAGVTQTPRYLIKTRGQQVTLSCSPISGHRSVSWYQQTPGQGLQFLFEYFSETQRNKGNFPGRFSGRQFSNSRSEMNVSTLELGDSALYLCASSLDGRPRETQYFGPGTRLLVL.

In this sample, this clonotype turned up a few times. This CDR3 is CASSEDRMGETQYF. CDR3 coding DNA: TGTGCCAGCAGTGAAGACAGAATGGGAGAGACCCAGTACTTC. V usage is TRBV2 and J usage is TRBJ2-5; D remains ambiguous. Germline CDR1 and CDR2: SNHLY and FYNNEI. Trimming stripped 1 base from V and 4 bases from J, with 10 bases between. The CDR3 is made up of 14 amino acids.

The chain has TRBV6-5 and TRBJ2-1; a weak D match, TRBD1 (5 bases). Germline V gene data show CDR1 as MNHEY and CDR2 as SVGAGI. V was pared by 3 bases and J by 7 bases, with 10 bases between. The CDR3 is 13 residues long. CDR3 sequence (DNA): TGTGCCAGCAGTTATCAGGGAAGTAATGAGCAGTTCTTC. It specifies CASSYQGSNEQFF.

This chain links TRBV6-2 or TRBV6-3 with TRBJ1-5, with D maybe TRBD1 (5 bases). The germline V gene has CDR1 MNHEY and CDR2 SVGEGT. This CDR3 has 14 residues. V was shortened by 6 bases and J by 3 bases, with 12 bases between the two germline ends. The CDR3 reads CASSSTEFNQPQHF. The CDR3, as DNA: TGTGCCAGCAGCTCGACAGAGTTCAATCAGCCCCAGCATTTT.

J is TRBJ2-1 and V is TRBV6-6; maybe TRBD2 (5 bases). Trimming removed 6 bases from V and 0 bases from J, with 15 bases in between. The CDR3 runs 16 residues. From germline, CDR1 is MNHNY and CDR2 SVGAGI (reference sequence). CDR3 residues: CASSHSGRSSYNEQFF. CDR3 DNA: TGTGCCAGCAGCCACTCGGGGAGAAGCTCCTACAATGAGCAGTTCTTC.

The V gene is TRBV6-5, the J gene TRBJ2-7; TRBD2 matches 14 bases. The CDR3 consists of 13 residues. V lost 6 bases to trimming and J lost 5 bases; unmatched junction nucleotides: 0. CDR1 and CDR2 from the germline V gene are MNHEY and SVGAGI. The chain's CDR3 is CASRGLAGDEQYF. Here the CDR3 DNA reads TGTGCCAGCAGGGGACTAGCGGGAGACGAGCAGTACTTC.

This clonotype was seen a few times. This chain links TRBV25-1 with TRBJ2-3; tentatively, D is TRBD2 (5 bases). Germline loops: CDR1 MGHDK, CDR2 SYGVNS. V shed 5 bases and J shed 2 bases, with 14 bases lying between them. This CDR3 has 15 residues. CDR3 region: CASSMRSGFTDTQYF. Written as DNA, the CDR3 is TGTGCCAGCAGTATGCGGAGCGGATTCACAGATACGCAGTATTTT.

This clonotype was detected a few times. This chain joins TRBV29-1 and TRBJ2-7, with D maybe TRBD2 (6 bases). The germline gives CDR1 SQVTM, CDR2 ANQGSEA. Trimming took 6 bases from V and 3 from J, leaving 18 bases between them. This CDR3 comprises 14 residues. The CDR3 DNA is TGCAGCGTAGCAACCGGGACTCGAAACTACGAGCAGTACTTC. It translates to CSVATGTRNYEQYF.

This clonotype appeared many times. The J gene is TRBJ1-4, the V gene TRBV10-3; possible D gene TRBD1, 6 bases. The germline V gene encodes CDR1 ENHRY and CDR2 SYGVKD. The CDR3 has 11 residues. Trimming removed 6 bases at V and 7 bases at J, with 6 bases between. The CDR3 DNA reads as TGTGCCATCAGACAGGGTGAAAAACTGTTTTTT. This translates into CAIRQGEKLFF.

J is TRBJ2-5 and V is TRBV7-2, with D perhaps TRBD2 (6 bases). The assigned J gene may be wrong: the sequence end matches TRBJ2-7 better. This CDR3 has 16 amino acids. Germline V gene lookup returns CDR1 SGHTA and CDR2 FQGNSA. The CDR3 reads CASSLVSGGSFDEQYF. As DNA, the CDR3 is TGTGCCAGCAGCTTAGTATCCGGAGGGAGTTTCGACGAGCAGTACTTC.

V is TRBV20-1 and J is TRBJ1-3; no definite D call. In germline, CDR1 is DFQATT, CDR2 SNEGSKA (reference sequence). The CDR3 contains 13 residues. Trimming took off 3 bases at V and 2 bases at J, with 8 bases between the two ends. CDR3: CSARNLAGNTIYF. CDR3 bases: TGCAGTGCTAGGAACCTTGCTGGAAACACCATATATTTT.

In its sample, this clonotype was seen a few times. V and J are TRBV9 and TRBJ2-3; D may match TRBD1 or TRBD2 (6 bases each). From germline, CDR1 is SGDLS and CDR2 YYNGEE. Trimming took off 0 bases at V and 2 bases at J, with 10 bases between the two ends. The CDR3 sequence is 15 residues long. As DNA, the CDR3 is TGTGCCAGCAGCGTAGGCACGGGGGCCACAGATACGCAGTATTTT. Translated: CASSVGTGATDTQYF.

The chain has TRBV20-1 and TRBJ2-1, with D maybe TRBD1 (9 bases). The length of the CDR3 is 20 residues. V was pared by 0 bases and J by 8 bases, with 32 bases between. Germline values: CDR1 DFQATT, CDR2 SNEGSKA (reference sequence). The CDR3: CSAREYPGQGRTAGGHEQFF. The CDR3 DNA reads as TGCAGTGCTAGAGAGTACCCTGGACAGGGGAGGACGGCGGGAGGACATGAGCAGTTCTTC.

The chain combines TRBV12-3 or TRBV12-4 with TRBJ1-4; tentative D call: TRBD1 (6 bases). This CDR3 contains 13 residues. The V end was cut by 8 bases, the J end by 6 bases, with 13 bases between. CDR3 residues: CASRGQNDEKLFF. CDR3 sequence (DNA): TGTGCCAGCCGGGGACAAAATGATGAAAAACTGTTTTTT.

This clonotype was seen a few times. The rearrangement joins TRBV30 to TRBJ1-1; TRBD1 matches 9 bases. Germline assignment: CDR1 GTSNPN and CDR2 SVGIG (reference sequence). The length of the CDR3 is 11 residues. V lost 3 bases to trimming and J lost 7 bases; unmatched junction nucleotides: 0. The CDR3 reads CAWRGQGEAFF. The CDR3 bases are TGTGCCTGGAGGGGACAGGGTGAAGCTTTCTTT.